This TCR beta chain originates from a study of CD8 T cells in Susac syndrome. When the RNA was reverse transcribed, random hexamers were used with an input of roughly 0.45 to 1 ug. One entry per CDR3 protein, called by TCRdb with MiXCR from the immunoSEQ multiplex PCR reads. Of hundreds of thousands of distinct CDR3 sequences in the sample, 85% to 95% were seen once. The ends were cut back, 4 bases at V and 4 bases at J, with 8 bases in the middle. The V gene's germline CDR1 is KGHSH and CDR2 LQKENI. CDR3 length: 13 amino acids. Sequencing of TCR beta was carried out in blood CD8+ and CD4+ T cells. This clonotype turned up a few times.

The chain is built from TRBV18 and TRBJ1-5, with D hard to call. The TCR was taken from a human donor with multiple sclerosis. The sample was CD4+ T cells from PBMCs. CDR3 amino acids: CASSQEGNQPQHF. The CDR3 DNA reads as TGTGCCAGCTCACAGGAAGGGAATCAGCCCCAGCATTTT.